This T cell receptor beta chain came from a study of graft-versus-host responses after intestinal transplantation. The repertoire was sequenced with immunoSEQ multiplex PCR; TCRdb's copy has only in-frame clones and lacks some. The table shows about 20,000 clones, with 86% occurring only once. Trimming removed 2 bases at V and 5 bases at J, with 11 bases between. This CDR3 spans 14 amino acids. Germline V gene data show CDR1 as MDHEN and CDR2 as SYDVKM. V is TRBV28 and J is TRBJ2-3; D remains ambiguous. The sequence came from a human patient who received an intestinal transplant, so some T cells may come from the graft donor. Source: bone marrow, taken roughly 130 days after transplant. CDR3 DNA sequence: TGTGCCAGCAGTTTAATCTCCGCAATAGATACGCAGTATTTT. Translation: CASSLISAIDTQYF.